The 9 T cell receptor beta chains given below trace back to one sample, sequenced in a study of neoadjuvant anti-PD-1 for oral cavity cancer. Described time point: after neoadjuvant nivolumab, at surgical resection. TCRdb keeps only in-frame clones here, not all; method: immunoSEQ multiplex PCR. The top ten clones hold roughly 2.7% of a sample with about 12,000 clones, about 71% of them seen once. Material: PBMCs, obtained after nivolumab (anti-PD-1) treatment. All receptors come from a person aged 35-79 years with oral cavity squamous cell carcinoma.

This sequence joins TRBV11-2 and TRBJ2-1; TRBD2 aligns across 8 bases. CDR3 length: 16 residues. V shed 7 bases, J shed 1 base, and the junction held 9 bases outside the gene matches. The V gene's germline CDR1 is SGHAT and CDR2 FQNNGV. This CDR3 reads CASNPLGGRSYNEQFF. The CDR3 DNA follows: TGTGCCAGCAACCCATTAGGCGGGAGGTCCTACAATGAGCAGTTCTTC.

This clone was seen only once. CDR3 sequence: CASSVSSRRGAWGDTQYF. The CDR3 region has the DNA TGTGCCAGCAGTGTTTCGTCTCGGCGGGGGGCCTGGGGAGATACGCAGTATTTT. The V gene is TRBV2, the J gene TRBJ2-3; the match to TRBD2 covers 8 bases. Germline CDR1 reads SNHLY; CDR2 reads FYNNEI. The CDR3 runs to 18 residues. After removal of 4 bases from V and 5 bases from J, the junction contained 17 bases not matched to a gene.

CDR3 amino acids: CASSLGSFNTEAFF. CDR3 in DNA: TGTGCCAGCAGCTTAGGATCATTTAACACTGAAGCTTTCTTT. This rearrangement joins TRBV13 to TRBJ1-1; D unclear. CDR3 length: 14 amino acids. The germline CDR1 and CDR2 sequences are PRHDT and FYEKMQ (reference sequence). V dropped 0 bases and J dropped 2 bases, with 7 bases sitting between them.

This chain uses TRBV5-1 with TRBJ1-3; 9 nucleotides line up with TRBD1. Germline values: CDR1 SGHRS, CDR2 YFSETQ. Unmatched junction bases numbered 14, after V lost 3 bases and J lost 4 bases. The CDR3 length is 18 residues. CDR3 sequence: CASSYSGTGSFGGNTIYF. The DNA for the CDR3 is TGCGCCAGCAGCTACTCCGGGACAGGGAGTTTCGGGGGAAACACCATATATTTT.

The chain couples TRBV7-6 to TRBJ2-4, with 12 bases lining up with TRBD2. V gave up 10 bases and J gave up 0 bases; unmatched junction bases: 7. Germline V gene data show CDR1 as SGHVS and CDR2 as FNYEAQ. The CDR3 spans 16 residues. As DNA, the CDR3 is TGTGCCATAGGACTAGCGGGGACGCTAGCCAAAAACATTCAGTACTTC. As protein: CAIGLAGTLAKNIQYF. The variable domain in full, completed from reference TRBV7-6 and TRBJ2-4, reads GAGVSQSPRYKVTKRGQDVALRCDPISGHVSLYWYRQALGQGPEFLTYFNYEAQQDKSGLPNDRFSAERPEGSISTLTIQRTEQRDSAMYRCAIGLAGTLAKNIQYFGAGTRLSVL.

The chain is built from TRBV27 and TRBJ1-4; 7 bases align to TRBD1. Trimming removed 10 bases from V and 4 bases from J; junction bases left unmatched: 12. The CDR3 is 15 residues long. Germline V gene data show CDR1 as MNHEY and CDR2 as SMNVEV (reference sequence). For the CDR3, the DNA is TGTGCCACCAGAGGAGGGGGACAGATTAATGAAAAACTGTTTTTT. It encodes CATRGGGQINEKLFF.

The chain uses TRBV5-1 and TRBJ2-1; TRBD2 aligns across 9 bases. V lost 2 bases to trimming and J lost 7 bases; unmatched junction nucleotides: 7. Per germline, CDR1 SGHRS and CDR2 YFSETQ. The length of the CDR3 is 15 residues. The CDR3 spells CASSLSAGGYNEQFF. The CDR3 region has the DNA TGCGCCAGCAGCTTATCTGCGGGAGGGTATAATGAGCAGTTCTTC.

This clone was detected a few times. This rearrangement joins TRBV5-1 to TRBJ2-7, with 8 nucleotides matching TRBD1. Trimming at V came to 2 bases and at J to 6 bases, leaving 7 bases not matched to a gene. In germline, CDR1 is SGHRS, CDR2 YFSETQ. This CDR3 has 14 amino acids. The DNA for the CDR3 is TGCGCCAGCAGCTTTGAGACAGGGGTAGGCGAGCAGTACTTC. Translated, it gives CASSFETGVGEQYF.

The CDR3 sequence is CASSFEGMNTEAFF. The CDR3 bases are TGTGCCAGCAGTTTTGAGGGAATGAACACTGAAGCTTTCTTT. The gene calls are TRBV27 and TRBJ1-1, with D hard to call. Looked up from germline, CDR1 is MNHEY and CDR2 is SMNVEV (reference sequence). This CDR3 spans 14 amino acids. The germline V and J ends were trimmed by 3 bases and 0 bases, with 8 bases remaining between them.